This entry lists 25 T cell receptor beta chains sequenced from one sample in a study of blood T cells in healthy people across ages. Using a J-beta primer mix together with a sample-barcoded 5' primer, a second PCR was run for about 7 to 12 cycles. TCRdb re-called the 5' RACE reads with MiXCR, one entry per CDR3 protein. The data hold approximately 400,000 distinct CDR3 sequences, with about 52% observed a single time. Input material: blood. These receptor sequences come from a man aged 55 to 70 in good health.

This rearrangement joins TRBV4-2 to TRBJ1-2; D gene uncertain. Per germline, CDR1 LGHNA and CDR2 YNFKEQ. Trimming removed 1 base from V and 1 base from J, with 10 bases in between. The CDR3 covers 15 residues. The CDR3 DNA is TGTGCCAGCAGCCAAGTTGGGGAAATTAACTATGGCTACACCTTC. Translation: CASSQVGEINYGYTF.

This clonotype occurred a few times. The gene calls are TRBV7-8 and TRBJ2-5; 16 nucleotides match TRBD2. The germline V gene has CDR1 SGHVS and CDR2 FQNEAQ. V gave up 1 base and J gave up 5 bases; unmatched junction bases: 4. CDR3 size: 17 residues. CDR3 amino acids: CASSLVGLAGGPETQYF. In nucleotides, the CDR3 is TGTGCCAGCAGCTTAGTGGGACTAGCGGGGGGGCCTGAGACCCAGTACTTC.

A few counts support this clonotype. This chain links TRBV5-1 with TRBJ1-5; possibly TRBD1 for D (5 bases). The CDR3 spans 15 residues. V was clipped by 4 bases and J by 4 bases, with 15 bases between them. Germline V CDR1 and CDR2: SGHRS, YFSETQ. DNA for the CDR3: TGCGCCAGCAGCGCACAGGACCCTTTTAATCAGCCCCAGCATTTT. This encodes CASSAQDPFNQPQHF.

This clonotype is a singleton in its sample. One junction end does not reproduce the germline sequence, and a read error may be involved. The chain links TRBV6-5 to TRBJ2-4; no reliable D call. Germline CDR1 and CDR2: MNHEY and SVGAGI. The CDR3 consists of 16 residues. The CDR3 nucleotides are TGTGCCGGCAGTCCTTCTAAGGCCAGAGCCAAAAACATTCAGTACTTC. Its protein product is CAGSPSKARAKNIQYF.

This chain links TRBV4-1 with TRBJ2-5, with D perhaps given as TRBD1 or TRBD2 (5 bases each). CDR1 is MGHRA and CDR2 is YSYEKL in the germline V gene. The germline V and J ends were trimmed by 1 base and 4 bases, with 10 bases remaining between them. The length of the CDR3 is 14 residues. As DNA, the CDR3 is TGCGCCAGCAGCCAAGGGGGGAGTCGAGAGACCCAGTACTTC. Translation gives CASSQGGSRETQYF.

J is TRBJ1-1 and V is TRBV9, with D perhaps matching TRBD1 (6 bases). V lost 0 bases and J lost 4, with 7 bases in between. CDR1 SGDLS and CDR2 YYNGEE come from the germline V gene. The CDR3 totals 13 residues. CDR3 coding DNA: TGTGCCAGCAGCGTAGAGGGGGTCACTGAAGCTTTCTTT. Translating it yields CASSVEGVTEAFF.

This clonotype was recorded many times. The V call is TRBV27, the J call TRBJ2-7, with 7 bases fitting TRBD1. V lost 5 bases to trimming and J lost 0 bases; unmatched junction nucleotides: 10. From germline, CDR1 is MNHEY and CDR2 SMNVEV (reference sequence). The CDR3 totals 16 residues. The CDR3, as DNA: TGTGCCAGCAGTGCCCCGGGACAGACCACCTCCTACGAGCAGTACTTC. Protein product: CASSAPGQTTSYEQYF.

This clonotype was found a few times. The V call is TRBV25-1, the J call TRBJ2-1; D remains unclear. CDR3 length: 12 residues. The V end was cut by 3 bases, the J end by 8 bases, with 8 bases between. Germline values: CDR1 MGHDK, CDR2 SYGVNS. The CDR3 bases are TGTGCCAGCAGTGAGTCGGGCCATGAGCAGTTCTTC. The encoded protein is CASSESGHEQFF. The whole variable domain, filled in from reference TRBV25-1 and TRBJ2-1, reads EADIYQTPRYLVIGTGKKITLECSQTMGHDKMYWYQQDPGMELHLIHYSYGVNSTEKGDLSSESTVSRIRTEHFPLTLESARPSHTSQYLCASSESGHEQFFGPGTRLTVL.

This clonotype was seen a few times. This chain joins TRBV18 and TRBJ1-1; the D gene is possibly TRBD1 (6 bases). Germline V gives CDR1 KGHSH, CDR2 LQKENI. The V and J ends lost 3 bases and 0 bases respectively, with 11 bases between them. The length of the CDR3 is 15 residues. CDR3 region: CASSPLGQLNTEAFF. For the CDR3, the DNA is TGTGCCAGCTCACCCCTTGGACAGCTGAACACTGAAGCTTTCTTT.

The DNA for the CDR3 is TGCAGTGCTAGAGAACTGACTAGCGGGGGACCCCGCGAGCAGTACTTC. It is translated as CSARELTSGGPREQYF. The J gene is TRBJ2-7, the V gene TRBV20-1, with 12 bases aligning to TRBD2. Germline-derived CDR1 and CDR2 are DFQATT and SNEGSKA (reference sequence). This CDR3 comprises 16 residues. Germline trimming cut 0 bases from V and 6 bases from J; bases unmatched to any gene: 9.

The chain combines TRBV30 with TRBJ1-5; D uncertain. V lost 1 base, J lost 10 bases, and 14 bases lay in between. This CDR3 has 13 amino acids. Germline loops: CDR1 GTSNPN, CDR2 SVGIG (reference sequence). CDR3 region: CAWSAGRREPQHF. CDR3 sequence (DNA): TGTGCCTGGAGTGCCGGACGGAGAGAACCCCAGCATTTT.

In this sample, this clonotype turned up many times. The J gene is TRBJ2-1, the V gene TRBV6-2 or TRBV6-3; 8 positions agree with TRBD1. With 5 bases clipped from V and 6 bases from J, the junction kept 9 bases outside the gene matches. Germline V CDR1 and CDR2: MNHEY, SVGEGT. The CDR3 is 15 residues long. The CDR3, as DNA: TGTGCCAGCAGTCCACAGGGGGAAGGAGTCAATGAGCAGTTCTTC. Its translation is CASSPQGEGVNEQFF.

This chain connects TRBV6-5 to TRBJ1-4; no definite D call. V was pared by 7 bases and J by 3 bases, with 15 bases between. Per the germline V gene, CDR1 is MNHEY and CDR2 is SVGAGI. CDR3 size: 15 residues. CDR3 region: CASTSGGGSNEKLFF. CDR3 bases: TGTGCCAGCACCTCTGGCGGCGGATCTAATGAAAAACTGTTTTTT.

This clonotype was picked up a small number of times. The chain is built from TRBV7-6 and TRBJ2-7; D tentatively reads TRBD1 or TRBD2 (5 bases each). This CDR3 spans 12 amino acids. Germline CDR1 reads SGHVS; CDR2 reads FNYEAQ. V gave up 3 bases and J gave up 5 bases, with 8 bases separating them. The CDR3 sequence: CASSFRDDEQYF. The CDR3 DNA reads as TGTGCCAGCAGCTTTAGGGACGACGAGCAGTACTTC.

As regards this clonotype: One end of the junction varies from germline; a read error may be responsible. The chain links TRBV7-7 to TRBJ2-5, with TRBD1 identical over 9 bases. Germline V gene lookup returns CDR1 SSHAT and CDR2 FNYEAQ (reference sequence). The CDR3 length is 16 residues. The DNA for the CDR3 is TGTGCTAGCAGCTTAGGTGTGGGACAGGGCGGGGAGACCCAGTACTTC. Translated, it gives CASSLGVGQGGETQYF.

The chain is built from TRBV5-5 and TRBJ1-1; D is undetermined. This CDR3 is 14 amino acids long. Trimming pared 2 bases from V and 1 base from J, leaving 9 bases between. Germline V CDR1 and CDR2: SGHKS, YYEKEE (reference sequence). The CDR3 sequence is CASSFISGNTEAFF. DNA for the CDR3: TGTGCCAGCAGCTTCATATCAGGGAACACTGAAGCTTTCTTT.

V usage is TRBV30 and J usage is TRBJ2-5, with 7 bases identical to TRBD2. CDR3 length: 14 amino acids. CDR1 is GTSNPN and CDR2 is SVGIG in the germline V gene (reference sequence). With V trimmed by 1 base and J by 11 bases, 13 bases remained unmatched. DNA for the CDR3: TGTGCCTGGAGTGCGGGCAGCGGGGACCGGGAGCAGTACTTC. Its protein is CAWSAGSGDREQYF.

The table lists this clonotype with a few counts. This chain links TRBV29-1 with TRBJ1-2; tentatively, D is TRBD1 (6 bases). The CDR3 consists of 13 residues. Trimming removed 6 bases from V and 6 bases from J, with 17 bases in between. The germline V gene has CDR1 SQVTM and CDR2 ANQGSEA. CDR3: CSVRGGAGDGYTF. For the CDR3, the DNA is TGCAGCGTCCGAGGTGGGGCAGGGGATGGCTACACCTTC.

The rearrangement uses TRBV20-1 and TRBJ2-7, with 7 bases matching TRBD1. The ends lost 6 bases at V and 7 bases at J; junction bases unmatched: 9. CDR3 length: 12 residues. Germline V gene data show CDR1 as DFQATT and CDR2 as SNEGSKA (reference sequence). CDR3 residues: CSARTGRGEQYF. The CDR3 coding sequence is TGCAGTGCGCGGACAGGCAGGGGGGAGCAGTACTTC.

This rearrangement joins TRBV20-1 to TRBJ2-7; D remains unclear. This CDR3 is 16 amino acids long. Trimming pared 0 bases from V and 0 bases from J, leaving 15 bases between. The germline gives CDR1 DFQATT, CDR2 SNEGSKA (reference sequence). Here the CDR3 DNA reads TGCAGTGCTAGAGATATACTACCCGAAAGCTCCTACGAGCAGTACTTC. It yields the protein CSARDILPESSYEQYF.

This clonotype occurred a few times. The chain recombines TRBV20-1 with TRBJ2-3, with D possibly TRBD2 on 5 matching bases. The germline V gene encodes CDR1 DFQATT and CDR2 SNEGSKA (reference sequence). The CDR3 totals 15 residues. Trimming shortened V by 0 bases and J by 2 bases, and 12 bases separated the two germline ends. The CDR3 DNA sequence: TGCAGTGCTAGAGATGCTCTGAGGGACACAGATACGCAGTATTTT. It yields the protein CSARDALRDTDTQYF.

With regard to this clonotype: This may be a read error, as it is one base from a much larger clone. This chain connects TRBV14 to TRBJ2-5; TRBD2 aligns across 12 bases. CDR3 length: 15 residues. The germline V gene has CDR1 SGHDN and CDR2 FVKESK. V shed 4 bases, J shed 11 bases, and the junction held 11 bases outside the gene matches. The CDR3 nucleotides read TGTGCCAGCAGCCTCCTAGCGGGAGGGCACAATGAGCAGTACTTC. This gives the protein CASSLLAGGHNEQYF.

This clonotype has just a few counts. The chain combines TRBV4-2 with TRBJ2-3; D is undetermined. The CDR3 length is 13 residues. V lost 6 bases and J lost 2, with 9 bases in between. Germline V lookup: CDR1 LGHNA, CDR2 YNFKEQ. The CDR3 here is CASSRILTDTQYF. CDR3 DNA sequence: TGTGCCAGCAGTCGAATTCTCACAGATACGCAGTATTTT.

The sample holds a few counts of this clonotype. The V and J genes are TRBV4-3 and TRBJ2-6; D is unresolved. V shed 1 base and J shed 0 bases, with 16 bases lying between them. Per germline, CDR1 LGHNA and CDR2 YSLEER. The CDR3 consists of 19 residues. CDR3 sequence reads: CASSQGVGVTGSGANVLTF. The CDR3 bases are TGCGCCAGCAGCCAAGGGGTCGGAGTGACGGGCTCTGGGGCCAACGTCCTGACTTTC.

A few counts support this clonotype. The chain is built from TRBV27 and TRBJ2-2; D remains ambiguous. The V end was cut by 6 bases, the J end by 1 base, with 6 bases between. The germline V gene has CDR1 MNHEY and CDR2 SMNVEV (reference sequence). The length of the CDR3 is 13 residues. CDR3 amino acids: CASRPWNTGELFF. The CDR3 nucleotides are TGTGCCAGCAGACCATGGAACACCGGGGAGCTGTTTTTT.